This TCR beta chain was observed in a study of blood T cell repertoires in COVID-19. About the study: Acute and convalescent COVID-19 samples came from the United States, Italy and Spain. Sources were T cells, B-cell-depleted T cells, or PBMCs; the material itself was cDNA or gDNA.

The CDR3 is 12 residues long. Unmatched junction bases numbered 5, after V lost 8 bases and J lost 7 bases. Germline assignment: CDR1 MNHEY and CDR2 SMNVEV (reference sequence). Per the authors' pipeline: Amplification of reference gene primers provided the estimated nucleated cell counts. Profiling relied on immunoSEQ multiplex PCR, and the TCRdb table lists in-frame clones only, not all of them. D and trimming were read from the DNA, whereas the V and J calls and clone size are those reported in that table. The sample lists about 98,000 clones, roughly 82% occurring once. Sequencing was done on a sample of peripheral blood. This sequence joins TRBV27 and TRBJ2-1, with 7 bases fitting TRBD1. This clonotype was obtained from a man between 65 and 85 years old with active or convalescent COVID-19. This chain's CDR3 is CASGRGLNEQFF. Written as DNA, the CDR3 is TGTGCCAGCGGTAGGGGGCTGAATGAGCAGTTCTTC.